These 2 T cell receptor beta chains came from one sample sequenced in a study of blood T cell repertoires in COVID-19. TCRdb keeps only in-frame clones here, not all; method: immunoSEQ multiplex PCR. The sample has approximately 180,000 clones; more than 75% are singletons. Sequenced sample: peripheral blood. Receptor source: a person aged 65 to 79 with COVID-19, enrolled during active disease.

The chain employs TRBV3-1 (or the pseudogene TRBV3-2) and TRBJ2-7; 10 bases map to TRBD2. Germline CDR1 reads LGHDT; CDR2 reads YNNKEL (reference sequence). V lost 2 bases and J lost 1; bases outside the gene matches: 11. This CDR3 spans 18 amino acids. The chain's CDR3 is CASSQRGAGLADSYEQYF. The CDR3 DNA reads as TGTGCCAGCAGCCAAAGAGGCGCCGGACTAGCGGATTCCTACGAGCAGTACTTC.

The gene calls are TRBV19 and TRBJ2-6, with 9 nucleotides matching TRBD1. V lost 2 bases and J lost 2; bases outside the gene matches: 16. The V gene's germline CDR1 is LNHDA and CDR2 SQIVND (reference sequence). The CDR3 extends over 21 amino acids. The CDR3 sequence: CASSIMGPRDRVSPGANVLTF. CDR3 nucleotide sequence: TGTGCCAGTAGTATAATGGGCCCCCGGGACAGGGTTTCGCCTGGGGCCAACGTCCTGACTTTC.